A single sample gave rise to the 30 T cell receptor beta chains below, sequenced in a study of radiation and T cells in renal cell carcinoma. The sample's time point: blood 2 weeks post-SBRT. As for treatment: 15 Gy SBRT to primary tumor, nephrectomy 4 weeks later. TCRdb's copy holds only in-frame clones and misses some; the assay was immunoSEQ multiplex PCR. The sample yields about 26,000 clones, over 70% seen once. The source was blood, collected from a patient whose treatment included radiotherapy and nephrectomy. The source is a man between 60 and 75 years old with renal cell carcinoma.

The sample holds a few counts of this clone. This chain links TRBV5-1 with TRBJ2-6; 14 bases line up with TRBD2. This CDR3 has 21 amino acids. The germline V gene encodes CDR1 SGHRS and CDR2 YFSETQ. Unmatched junction bases numbered 10, after V lost 2 bases and J lost 0 bases. The CDR3 protein is CASSFYITTSGRDSGANVLTF. The CDR3 DNA sequence: TGCGCCAGCAGCTTCTACATAACGACTAGCGGGAGGGACTCTGGGGCCAACGTCCTGACTTTC.

This chain joins TRBV6-6 and TRBJ2-1, with 10 bases lining up with TRBD2. From germline, CDR1 is MNHNY and CDR2 SVGAGI (reference sequence). This CDR3 is 16 amino acids long. Losses at the gene ends were 5 bases for V and 5 bases for J; bases not matched to a gene: 9. The CDR3: CASSKLAGWGDNEQFF. CDR3 sequence (DNA): TGTGCCAGCAGTAAACTAGCGGGATGGGGTGACAATGAGCAGTTCTTC.

V is TRBV9 and J is TRBJ2-5; 15 bases align to TRBD2. The CDR3 runs to 17 residues. The J segment lost 3 bases and the V segment lost 4 bases, leaving 7 bases of the junction unmatched. Per the germline V gene, CDR1 is SGDLS and CDR2 is YYNGEE. CDR3 bases: TGTGCCAGCAGCACGGGACTAGCGGGAGGAATTGAAGAGACCCAGTACTTC. The encoded protein is CASSTGLAGGIEETQYF. The variable domain in full, completed from reference TRBV9 and TRBJ2-5, reads DSGVTQTPKHLITATGQRVTLRCSPRSGDLSVYWYQQSLDQGLQFLIQYYNGEERAKGNILERFSAQQFPDLHSELNLSSLELGDSALYFCASSTGLAGGIEETQYFGPGTRLLVL.

The rearrangement links TRBV9 to TRBJ1-5, with 9 bases matching TRBD1. V was clipped by 7 bases and J by 7 bases; unmatched bases: 9. CDR1 and CDR2 from the germline V gene are SGDLS and YYNGEE. This CDR3 has 14 amino acids. CDR3 sequence reads: CASGLGTGTQPQHF. Written as DNA, the CDR3 is TGTGCCAGCGGGCTGGGGACAGGGACACAGCCCCAGCATTTT.

The CDR3 reads CASSYSDREQFF. Written as DNA, the CDR3 is TGTGCCAGCAGTTACTCAGATCGTGAGCAGTTCTTC. The chain recombines TRBV6-5 with TRBJ2-1; unclear D gene. The CDR3 length is 12 residues. Trimming took off 0 bases at V and 9 bases at J, with 6 bases between the two ends. Per the germline V gene, CDR1 is MNHEY and CDR2 is SVGAGI.

The CDR3 DNA reads as TGTGCCAGCAGCTTGGATAGCGGGTTTGAGCAGTTCTTC. It translates to CASSLDSGFEQFF. The V call is TRBV5-4, the J call TRBJ2-1, with 7 bases matching TRBD2. CDR1 is SGHNT and CDR2 is YYREEE in the germline V gene (reference sequence). The CDR3 totals 13 residues. J lost 9 bases, V lost 0 bases, and 3 bases had no gene match.

The V call is TRBV7-8, the J call TRBJ1-2, with 10 bases aligning to TRBD1. After removal of 5 bases from V and 6 bases from J, the junction contained 9 bases not matched to a gene. This CDR3 comprises 15 residues. CDR1 and CDR2 from the germline V gene are SGHVS and FQNEAQ. The chain's CDR3 is CASSDRQGARNGYTF. The DNA for the CDR3 is TGTGCCAGCAGCGACCGACAGGGGGCGCGGAATGGCTACACCTTC.

The chain has TRBV6-1 and TRBJ1-1; TRBD1 might be the D (5 bases). Germline V lookup: CDR1 MNHNS, CDR2 SASEGT. Trimming removed 6 bases at V and 6 bases at J, with 14 bases between. This CDR3 is 13 amino acids long. The CDR3 sequence is CASSPNWGSEAFF. The CDR3 region has the DNA TGTGCCAGCAGCCCGAATTGGGGGTCTGAAGCTTTCTTT.

This clone was seen a single time. The rearrangement uses TRBV7-9 and TRBJ1-1; 12 bases are shared with TRBD1. This CDR3 spans 14 amino acids. The germline V gene has CDR1 SEHNR and CDR2 FQNEAQ (reference sequence). The V and J ends lost 7 bases and 9 bases, in that order; junction bases with no gene match: 9. The DNA for the CDR3 is TGTGCCAGCACCCCCCCGGGACAGGGGGCCAAAGCTTTCTTT. This gives the protein CASTPPGQGAKAFF.

This chain links TRBV18 with TRBJ1-1; 8 bases fit TRBD1. The germline CDR1 and CDR2 sequences are KGHSH and LQKENI. The V and J ends lost 4 bases and 0 bases, in that order; junction bases with no gene match: 19. This CDR3 has 20 amino acids. The CDR3 DNA sequence: TGTGCCAGCTCACGGTCCCCCCTTACCGGGACAGGTTCGATGAACACTGAAGCTTTCTTT. This encodes CASSRSPLTGTGSMNTEAFF.

This rearrangement joins TRBV12-5 to TRBJ2-7; no definite D call. CDR1 LGHNT and CDR2 FRNRAP come from the germline V gene. The CDR3 totals 15 residues. Between the trimmed V and J ends, which lost 0 bases and 5 bases, there was a span of 14 bases. The CDR3 reads CASGLVGQVRDEQYF. The DNA of the CDR3 is TGTGCTAGTGGTTTGGTAGGTCAGGTCCGGGACGAGCAGTACTTC.

V gene TRBV7-9 combines with J gene TRBJ2-1; D is undetermined. V was clipped by 3 bases and J by 5 bases, with 2 bases between them. The CDR3 contains 11 residues. Germline values: CDR1 SEHNR, CDR2 FQNEAQ (reference sequence). The CDR3 DNA reads as TGTGCCAGCAGCTTGGACAATGAGCAGTTCTTC. Translation gives CASSLDNEQFF.

This sequence joins TRBV9 and TRBJ2-1; 7 bases line up with TRBD2. The CDR3 contains 16 residues. Germline CDR1 SGDLS, CDR2 YYNGEE. V shed 0 bases, J shed 7 bases, and the junction held 10 bases outside the gene matches. The CDR3 spells CASSVVVGGLSNEQFF. CDR3 DNA sequence: TGTGCCAGCAGCGTAGTAGTGGGAGGGTTATCAAATGAGCAGTTCTTC.

The chain recombines TRBV18 with TRBJ2-7; maybe TRBD2 (5 bases). The germline V gene has CDR1 KGHSH and CDR2 LQKENI. The CDR3 is 18 amino acids. Trimming cost V 3 bases and J 4 bases, with 25 bases left between them. The CDR3 DNA sequence: TGTGCCAGCTCACCGCTACCCCAAAATCAGGACTTTCTATACGAGCAGTACTTC. This sequence encodes CASSPLPQNQDFLYEQYF.

By sample fraction, this clone is medium-sized (0.01 to 0.1%). CDR3 region: CASSLTDSLEAFF. In DNA form, the CDR3 reads TGCGCCAGCAGCCTAACGGACAGCCTTGAAGCTTTCTTT. The rearrangement uses TRBV5-1 and TRBJ1-1, with D possibly matching TRBD1 (6 bases). Germline V gene sequence: CDR1 SGHRS, CDR2 YFSETQ. V lost 4 bases and J lost 7, with 14 bases in between. This CDR3 is built from 13 residues.

CDR3 amino acids: CASSLSGTAYGSGANVLTF. CDR3 sequence (DNA): TGCGCCAGCAGCTTGAGCGGGACAGCCTACGGCTCTGGGGCCAACGTCCTGACTTTC. The chain employs TRBV5-1 and TRBJ2-6; either TRBD1 or TRBD2 may supply D (7 bases each). The germline V and J ends were trimmed by 1 base and 0 bases, with 17 bases remaining between them. CDR3 length: 19 amino acids. CDR1 SGHRS and CDR2 YFSETQ come from the germline V gene.

The chain couples TRBV7-8 to TRBJ2-5, with 8 bases matching TRBD2. The J call could be wrong; TRBJ2-7 is a better fit for the DNA end. CDR3 length: 15 residues. Germline V lookup: CDR1 SGHVS, CDR2 FQNEAQ. This chain's CDR3 is CASSLGGTRFYEQYF. The CDR3 region has the DNA TGTGCCAGCAGCTTAGGCGGGACTAGATTCTACGAGCAGTACTTC.

This chain connects TRBV7-6 to TRBJ2-5; D is uncertain. Germline V gene sequence: CDR1 SGHVS, CDR2 FNYEAQ. CDR3 length: 12 amino acids. With 5 bases removed from V and 4 bases from J, the gap between germline ends came to 8 bases. CDR3 nucleotide sequence: TGTGCCAGCAGCCCCTCCGGAGAGACCCAGTACTTC. It codes for CASSPSGETQYF. The variable domain in full, completed from reference TRBV7-6 and TRBJ2-5, reads GAGVSQSPRYKVTKRGQDVALRCDPISGHVSLYWYRQALGQGPEFLTYFNYEAQQDKSGLPNDRFSAERPEGSISTLTIQRTEQRDSAMYRCASSPSGETQYFGPGTRLLVL.

The chain employs TRBV5-5 and TRBJ2-3; 8 nucleotides match TRBD1. Trimming at V came to 4 bases and at J to 3 bases, leaving 4 bases not matched to a gene. The germline V gene has CDR1 SGHKS and CDR2 YYEKEE (reference sequence). This CDR3 is 14 amino acids long. CDR3 bases: TGTGCCAGCAGCCCGACAGGGGTGACAGATACGCAGTATTTT. It specifies CASSPTGVTDTQYF.

The CDR3 region is CASATPAGVEFF. The CDR3 DNA is TGTGCTAGTGCCACCCCCGCAGGGGTGGAGTTCTTC. V is TRBV12-5 and J is TRBJ2-1; possibly TRBD1 for D (6 bases). The CDR3 is made up of 12 amino acids. CDR1 and CDR2 from the germline V gene are LGHNT and FRNRAP. Trimming pared 7 bases from V and 14 bases from J, leaving 18 bases between.

The chain joins TRBV2 to TRBJ2-6, with no clear D. The CDR3 sequence is 13 residues long. Germline CDR1 reads SNHLY; CDR2 reads FYNNEI. V was trimmed by 4 bases and J by 0 bases, leaving 1 base between them. The DNA of the CDR3 is TGTGCCAGCAGTGTCTCTGGGGCCAACGTCCTGACTTTC. Translating gives CASSVSGANVLTF.

This clone ranks as medium-sized. This chain joins TRBV6-5 and TRBJ1-2, with D tentatively TRBD1 (6 bases). This CDR3 is built from 12 residues. Germline-derived CDR1 and CDR2 are MNHEY and SVGAGI. The V and J ends lost 2 bases and 8 bases respectively, with 9 bases between them. The CDR3 here is CASSYEGDGYTF. CDR3 nucleotide sequence: TGTGCCAGCAGTTACGAGGGGGACGGCTACACCTTC.

A few counts support this clone. The gene calls are TRBV7-9 and TRBJ2-7; 7 nucleotides align to TRBD2. V lost 3 bases to trimming and J lost 5 bases; unmatched junction nucleotides: 4. Germline assignment: CDR1 SEHNR and CDR2 FQNEAQ (reference sequence). This CDR3 contains 13 residues. CDR3 sequence: CASSLGGSDEQYF. DNA of the CDR3: TGTGCCAGCAGCTTGGGGGGGAGCGACGAGCAGTACTTC.

The chain carries TRBV6-6 and TRBJ1-1; no definite D call. V dropped 6 bases and J dropped 4 bases, with 18 bases sitting between them. Germline CDR1 reads MNHNY; CDR2 reads SVGAGI (reference sequence). This CDR3 has 15 amino acids. Here the CDR3 reads CASRHRQVPPTEAFF. Written as DNA, the CDR3 is TGTGCCAGCAGGCACCGTCAGGTCCCCCCCACTGAAGCTTTCTTT.

J is TRBJ2-1 and V is TRBV4-1; the D call may be TRBD1 or TRBD2 (6 bases each). This CDR3 is built from 15 residues. Germline CDR1 MGHRA, CDR2 YSYEKL. V lost 3 bases to trimming and J lost 2 bases, with 11 bases between them. The CDR3 loop is CASSHSGAPYNEQFF. The CDR3 DNA sequence: TGCGCCAGCAGCCATTCGGGGGCTCCCTACAATGAGCAGTTCTTC.

The V gene is TRBV28, the J gene TRBJ1-2; no clear D. V lost 5 bases, J lost 0 bases, and 7 bases lay in between. Germline V gene lookup returns CDR1 MDHEN and CDR2 SYDVKM. CDR3 size: 13 residues. CDR3 nucleotides: TGTGCCAGCAGTCGGGCCGCTAACTATGGCTACACCTTC. Amino acids: CASSRAANYGYTF.

CDR3 amino acids: CASSPPQGLAGADTQYF. The CDR3 region has the DNA TGTGCCAGTAGTCCCCCCCAGGGGCTAGCGGGAGCAGATACGCAGTATTTT. The chain recombines TRBV19 with TRBJ2-3, with 10 bases that match TRBD2. Unmatched junction bases numbered 12, after V lost 5 bases and J lost 4 bases. This CDR3 spans 17 amino acids. Looked up from germline, CDR1 is LNHDA and CDR2 is SQIVND (reference sequence).

The chain has TRBV6-5 and TRBJ2-3, with 11 nucleotides matching TRBD2. Trimming took 6 bases from V and 3 from J; bases not matched to a gene: 5. This CDR3 spans 15 amino acids. Germline V gene lookup returns CDR1 MNHEY and CDR2 SVGAGI. The CDR3 region is CASSRGLAVTDTQYF. In DNA, the CDR3 is TGTGCCAGCAGCCGGGGACTAGCGGTTACAGATACGCAGTATTTT.

Here the CDR3 reads CASNPQGGSTEAFF. The DNA for the CDR3 is TGTGCCAGCAATCCTCAAGGGGGTAGCACTGAAGCTTTCTTT. The chain is built from TRBV7-2 and TRBJ1-1; D may be TRBD1 (6 bases). Germline-derived CDR1 and CDR2 are SGHTA and FQGNSA. V dropped 7 bases and J dropped 4 bases, with 16 bases sitting between them. The CDR3 length is 14 residues.

This chain uses TRBV9 with TRBJ2-3, with D possibly matching TRBD1 (5 bases). V lost 0 bases and J lost 5, with 10 bases in between. The germline V gene encodes CDR1 SGDLS and CDR2 YYNGEE. The CDR3 has 14 amino acids. The CDR3, as DNA: TGTGCCAGCAGCGTAGACAGGTGGCGAGATACGCAGTATTTT. Its protein is CASSVDRWRDTQYF.